These 14 T cell receptor beta chains came from one sample sequenced in a study of blood T cell repertoires in COVID-19 (dated by TCRdb to 2020 to 2022). Library preparation used the immunoSEQ multiplex PCR assay. TCRdb took this table from immuneACCESS and kept in-frame rearrangements with V and J called. Such tables lack part of the clones; where checked against another copy, unresolved V genes explain under half of the gap, and the rest is unexplained. Here the sample has 120,000 to 150,000 clones; about four fifths occur a single time. 1.5% to 2% of the sample is taken by the ten largest. The specimen was PBMCs or T cells enriched from blood (not recorded which). The receptors shown here come from a woman younger than 35 who had been exposed to COVID-19.

The sample holds one count of this clone. This chain uses TRBV10-1 with TRBJ1-1; D possibly corresponds to TRBD1 (6 bases). V lost 10 bases and J 5 bases, leaving 17 bases between the germline ends. The CDR3 is made up of 13 amino acids. Looked up from germline, CDR1 is WNHNN and CDR2 is SYGVQD (reference sequence). The CDR3 protein is CANSGQGRTEAFF. CDR3 nucleotide sequence: TGCGCCAACTCGGGACAAGGAAGAACTGAAGCTTTCTTT.

The chain is built from TRBV5-1 and TRBJ1-2, with D perhaps TRBD1 (5 bases). The germline V gene has CDR1 SGHRS and CDR2 YFSETQ. This CDR3 has 14 residues. Trimming took 2 bases from V and 0 from J, leaving 8 bases between them. The CDR3 here is CASSFREANYGYTF. The CDR3 DNA follows: TGCGCCAGCAGCTTCAGGGAGGCTAACTATGGCTACACCTTC.

The genes are TRBV28 and TRBJ1-3, with D possibly TRBD1 on 5 matching bases. V lost 6 bases and J 4 bases, leaving 7 bases between the germline ends. This CDR3 region has 12 residues. Germline loops: CDR1 MDHEN, CDR2 SYDVKM. The CDR3 DNA reads as TGTGCCAGCAGCTACAGGGGAAACACCATATATTTT. Its protein is CASSYRGNTIYF. The variable domain in full, with the rest retrieved from reference TRBV28 and TRBJ1-3, is DVKVTQSSRYLVKRTGEKVFLECVQDMDHENMFWYRQDPGLGLRLIYFSYDVKMKEKGDIPEGYSVSREKKERFSLILESASTNQTSMYLCASSYRGNTIYFGEGSWLTVV.

V and J are TRBV6-5 and TRBJ2-1; the match to TRBD1 covers 10 bases. V was pared by 6 bases and J by 7 bases, with 9 bases of the junction left unmatched. The CDR3 has 15 amino acids. The germline V gene has CDR1 MNHEY and CDR2 SVGAGI. In nucleotides, the CDR3 is TGTGCCAGCAGACAGGGACAGGGGTCGATGAATGAGCAGTTCTTC. Translating it yields CASRQGQGSMNEQFF.

The chain is built from TRBV30 and TRBJ2-7, with no clear D. The CDR3 totals 12 residues. In germline, CDR1 is GTSNPN, CDR2 SVGIG (reference sequence). V was pared by 2 bases and J by 2 bases, with 7 bases between. The CDR3 DNA reads TGTGCCTGGAGTCGATTAGCCTACGAGCAGTACTTC. Residues: CAWSRLAYEQYF. Filled out from reference TRBV30 and TRBJ2-7, the complete variable domain reads SQTIHQWPATLVQPVGSPLSLECTVEGTSNPNLYWYRQAAGRGLQLLFYSVGIGQISSEVPQNLSASRPQDRQFILSSKKLLLSDSGFYLCAWSRLAYEQYFGPGTRLTVT.

This chain connects TRBV4-2 to TRBJ1-2; tentatively, D is TRBD1 (6 bases). Trimming cost V 0 bases and J 2 bases, with 16 bases left between them. Germline V CDR1 and CDR2: LGHNA, YNFKEQ. The CDR3 sequence is 17 residues long. CDR3 in amino acids: CASSQDSDSEINYGYTF. The CDR3 DNA is TGTGCCAGCAGCCAAGATTCGGACAGCGAAATAAACTATGGCTACACCTTC.

The genes are TRBV5-6 and TRBJ1-4, with D maybe TRBD1 (5 bases). CDR3 size: 17 residues. In germline, CDR1 is SGHDT, CDR2 YYEEEE. V was cut by 1 base and J by 5 bases, with 18 bases left in between. The CDR3 spells CASSLFGGGLENEKLFF. CDR3 sequence (DNA): TGTGCCAGCAGCTTGTTCGGGGGTGGGCTGGAAAATGAAAAACTGTTTTTT.

V gene TRBV25-1 combines with J gene TRBJ2-1; TRBD2 matches 8 bases. The CDR3 runs 14 residues. V shed 5 bases, J shed 6 bases, and the junction held 6 bases outside the gene matches. Germline lookup yields CDR1 MGHDK and CDR2 SYGVNS. The CDR3 protein is CASSRAGEANEQFF. The DNA for the CDR3 is TGTGCCAGCAGTAGAGCGGGAGAGGCCAATGAGCAGTTCTTC.

The chain joins TRBV14 to TRBJ1-2; TRBD1 aligns across 7 bases. CDR3 size: 14 residues. V trimming: 4 bases; J trimming: 8 bases; junction bases outside the gene matches: 10. Germline assignment: CDR1 SGHDN and CDR2 FVKESK. The CDR3 bases are TGTGCCAGCAGCCCTACCGGGACAGACGGCGGCTACACCTTC. Protein: CASSPTGTDGGYTF.

In this sample, this clone turned up a few times. The chain uses TRBV29-1 and TRBJ1-1; D is perhaps TRBD1 (6 bases). The CDR3 is made up of 13 amino acids. CDR1 is SQVTM and CDR2 is ANQGSEA in the germline V gene. V lost 1 base to trimming and J lost 1 base, with 7 bases between them. CDR3 in amino acids: CSVEAGENTEAFF. CDR3 sequence (DNA): TGCAGCGTTGAAGCAGGGGAGAACACTGAAGCTTTCTTT.

The chain recombines TRBV18 with TRBJ1-5; TRBD1 aligns across 9 bases. V dropped 1 base and J dropped 6; count of bases not matched to a gene: 4. The germline gives CDR1 KGHSH, CDR2 LQKENI. The CDR3 is made up of 15 amino acids. The CDR3 bases are TGTGCCAGCTCACCACGAGGACAGGGGAGTCAGCCCCAGCATTTT. Translating gives CASSPRGQGSQPQHF. Filled out from reference TRBV18 and TRBJ1-5, the complete variable domain reads NAGVMQNPRHLVRRRGQEARLRCSPMKGHSHVYWYRQLPEEGLKFMVYLQKENIIDESGMPKERFSAEFPKEGPSILRIQQVVRGDSAAYFCASSPRGQGSQPQHFGDGTRLSIL.

The rearrangement links TRBV9 to TRBJ1-3, with TRBD1 as a possible D gene (6 bases). The CDR3 covers 15 residues. Deletions cut 4 bases from V and 4 bases from J, with 15 bases between. The germline V gene encodes CDR1 SGDLS and CDR2 YYNGEE. CDR3 coding DNA: TGTGCCAGCAGCAGACAAGGGGGTTACGGAAACACCATATATTTT. Protein: CASSRQGGYGNTIYF.

This chain connects TRBV15 to TRBJ1-1; tentative D call: TRBD1 (5 bases). There are 12 residues in the CDR3. Germline values: CDR1 LNHNV, CDR2 YYDKDF (reference sequence). Trimming took off 0 bases at V and 8 bases at J, with 7 bases between the two ends. The CDR3 reads CATSRDPGEAFF. The CDR3 nucleotides read TGTGCCACCAGCAGAGATCCAGGGGAAGCTTTCTTT.

The CDR3 region is CASSQVLTVHSGANVLTF. CDR3 in DNA: TGCGCCAGCAGCCAAGTTCTGACAGTCCACTCTGGGGCCAACGTCCTGACTTTC. The rearrangement uses TRBV4-1 and TRBJ2-6, with D maybe TRBD1 (5 bases). V lost 1 base, J lost 0 bases, and 13 bases lay in between. The CDR3 spans 18 residues. Germline CDR1 reads MGHRA; CDR2 reads YSYEKL.